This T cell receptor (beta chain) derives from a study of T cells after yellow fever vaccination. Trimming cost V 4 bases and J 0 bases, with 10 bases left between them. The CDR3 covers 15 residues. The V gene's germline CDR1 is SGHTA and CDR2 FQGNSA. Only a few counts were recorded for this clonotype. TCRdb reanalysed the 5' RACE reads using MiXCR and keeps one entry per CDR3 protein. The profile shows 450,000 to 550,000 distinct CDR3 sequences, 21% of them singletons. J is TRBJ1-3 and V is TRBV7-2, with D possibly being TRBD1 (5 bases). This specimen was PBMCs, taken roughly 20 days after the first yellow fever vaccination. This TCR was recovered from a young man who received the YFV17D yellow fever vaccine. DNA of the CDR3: TGTGCCAGCAGCTCCCCGGGGGGCTCTGGAAACACCATATATTTT. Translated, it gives CASSSPGGSGNTIYF.